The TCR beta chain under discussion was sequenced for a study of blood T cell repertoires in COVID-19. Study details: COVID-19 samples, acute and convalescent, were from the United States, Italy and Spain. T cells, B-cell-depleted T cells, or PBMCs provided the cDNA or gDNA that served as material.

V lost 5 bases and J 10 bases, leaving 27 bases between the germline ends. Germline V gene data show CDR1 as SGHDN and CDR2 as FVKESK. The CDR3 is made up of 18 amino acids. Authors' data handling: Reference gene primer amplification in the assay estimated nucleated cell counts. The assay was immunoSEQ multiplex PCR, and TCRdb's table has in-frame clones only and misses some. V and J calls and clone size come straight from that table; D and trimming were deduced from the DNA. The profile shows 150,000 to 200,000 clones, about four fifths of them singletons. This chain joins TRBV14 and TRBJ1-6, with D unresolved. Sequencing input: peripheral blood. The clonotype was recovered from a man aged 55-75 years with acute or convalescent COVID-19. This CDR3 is CASSDQTTKSPWRSPLHF. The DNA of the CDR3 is TGTGCCAGCAGCGATCAAACGACGAAGTCACCTTGGCGGTCACCCCTCCACTTT.